Below are 17 T cell receptor beta chains sequenced from a single sample in a study of blood T cell repertoires in COVID-19. TCRdb's table, derived via immunoSEQ multiplex PCR, lists solely in-frame clones and lacks some. The sample carries 210,000 or so clones, about 91% recorded once. The sample taken for sequencing was peripheral blood. The receptors shown here come from a man in his thirties or forties with acute or convalescent COVID-19.

The rearrangement links TRBV5-1 to TRBJ2-2; TRBD2 matches at 15 bases. This CDR3 is built from 23 residues. Germline trimming cut 4 bases from V and 0 bases from J; bases unmatched to any gene: 19. Germline V gene sequence: CDR1 SGHRS, CDR2 YFSETQ. The CDR3 here is CASSTPYPGLAGGSSANTGELFF. The CDR3 nucleotides are TGCGCCAGCAGCACCCCATATCCGGGACTAGCGGGAGGTTCGAGCGCGAACACCGGGGAGCTGTTTTTT.

This chain connects TRBV28 to TRBJ1-4, with 7 bases that match TRBD1. Per germline, CDR1 MDHEN and CDR2 SYDVKM. The CDR3 contains 14 residues. The V and J ends lost 8 bases and 10 bases, in that order; junction bases with no gene match: 13. In DNA form, the CDR3 reads TGTGCCAGCGCGAGCTCGGACAGGAGGGGAAAACTGTTTTTT. This gives the protein CASASSDRRGKLFF.

The chain recombines TRBV27 with TRBJ2-5; D perhaps matches TRBD1 (5 bases). Germline V CDR1 and CDR2: MNHEY, SMNVEV (reference sequence). Trimming removed 3 bases from V and 7 bases from J, with 15 bases in between. The length of the CDR3 is 14 residues. The DNA for the CDR3 is TGTGCCAGCAGTTTCTCCAGGGTTGCTGGGACCCAGTACTTC. Translating it yields CASSFSRVAGTQYF.

The V call is TRBV2, the J call TRBJ1-1; D perhaps matches TRBD1 (6 bases). CDR3 size: 13 residues. The germline V and J ends were trimmed by 7 bases and 0 bases, with 9 bases remaining between them. Germline CDR1 SNHLY, CDR2 FYNNEI. Here the CDR3 reads CASINRVNTEAFF. In nucleotides, the CDR3 is TGTGCCAGCATTAACAGGGTGAACACTGAAGCTTTCTTT.

This sequence joins TRBV5-5 and TRBJ2-7; tentatively, D is TRBD1 (6 bases). V was shortened by 6 bases and J by 3 bases, with 19 bases between the two germline ends. The germline gives CDR1 SGHKS, CDR2 YYEKEE (reference sequence). The CDR3 runs to 15 residues. The CDR3 nucleotides are TGTGCCAGCACCCAAAAGTACAGGGCCGGCTACGAGCAGTACTTC. Its protein product is CASTQKYRAGYEQYF.

The chain employs TRBV19 and TRBJ1-2, with a weak D call TRBD1 (6 bases). The V end was cut by 5 bases, the J end by 8 bases, with 15 bases between. The CDR3 length is 13 residues. Germline V gene sequence: CDR1 LNHDA, CDR2 SQIVND (reference sequence). The DNA of the CDR3 is TGTGCCAGTAGTGTGAACAGGGACCGCGGCTACACCTTC. This gives the protein CASSVNRDRGYTF.

CDR3 nucleotide sequence: TGTGCCAGCAGAGCCGGGACAGGGTCTTATGGCTACACCTTC. It encodes CASRAGTGSYGYTF. The chain couples TRBV6-5 to TRBJ1-2, with 9 bases aligning to TRBD1. V gave up 6 bases and J gave up 5 bases; unmatched junction bases: 7. CDR3 size: 14 residues. Germline V CDR1 and CDR2: MNHEY, SVGAGI.

This sequence joins TRBV9 and TRBJ1-2, with 8 bases fitting TRBD1. The CDR3 is 17 residues long. Trimming removed 4 bases from V and 7 bases from J; junction bases left unmatched: 18. Germline V gives CDR1 SGDLS, CDR2 YYNGEE. CDR3 residues: CASSPTLGTGANVGYTF. CDR3 DNA sequence: TGTGCCAGCAGCCCCACCTTGGGGACAGGAGCGAATGTTGGCTACACCTTC.

A remark on this clone: The sample contains more than one DNA sequence encoding this CDR3. The chain is built from TRBV7-9 and TRBJ2-3; perhaps TRBD2 as D (6 bases). The CDR3 loop spans 14 amino acids. Germline values: CDR1 SEHNR, CDR2 FQNEAQ (reference sequence). Deletions cut 5 bases from V and 2 bases from J, with 11 bases between. This chain's CDR3 is CASSRTGDTDTQYF. CDR3 DNA sequence: TGTGCCAGCAGCAGGACGGGGGACACAGATACGCAGTATTTT.

The chain recombines TRBV11-2 with TRBJ1-2; D uncertain. CDR3 size: 15 residues. Germline V gives CDR1 SGHAT, CDR2 FQNNGV. V lost 5 bases, J lost 2 bases, and 15 bases lay in between. CDR3 sequence reads: CASSPNWAGNYGYTF. CDR3 nucleotides: TGTGCCAGCAGCCCCAATTGGGCGGGGAACTATGGCTACACCTTC.

This sequence joins TRBV6-4 and TRBJ2-3; 10 bases fit TRBD2. This CDR3 is 15 amino acids long. The germline V gene has CDR1 MRHNA and CDR2 SNTAGT. Unmatched junction bases numbered 6, after V lost 5 bases and J lost 4 bases. CDR3 amino acids: CASSKTSGEADTQYF. DNA for the CDR3: TGTGCCAGCAGTAAAACTAGCGGGGAAGCAGATACGCAGTATTTT.

This clone occurred once. V is TRBV7-9 and J is TRBJ2-7; D call uncertain. This CDR3 is 14 amino acids long. Trimming cost V 2 bases and J 0 bases, with 8 bases left between them. Germline V gives CDR1 SEHNR, CDR2 FQNEAQ (reference sequence). CDR3 DNA sequence: TGTGCCAGCAGCTTAACAGAATTCTCCTACGAGCAGTACTTC. Translation: CASSLTEFSYEQYF.

The V call is TRBV12-5, the J call TRBJ1-1; 7 bases line up with TRBD1. Per the germline V gene, CDR1 is LGHNT and CDR2 is FRNRAP. Trimming removed 4 bases from V and 7 bases from J; junction bases left unmatched: 12. The length of the CDR3 is 15 residues. CDR3 coding DNA: TGTGCTAGTGGTTCCTCTCCCGGGACAGTAAATGAAGCTTTCTTT. Translated, it gives CASGSSPGTVNEAFF.

DNA for the CDR3: TGTGCCACCTTAGGGGTAGATACGCAGTATTTT. This encodes CATLGVDTQYF. This chain uses TRBV19 with TRBJ2-3; a weak D match, TRBD1 (5 bases). V was shortened by 10 bases and J by 5 bases, with 10 bases between the two germline ends. Looked up from germline, CDR1 is LNHDA and CDR2 is SQIVND (reference sequence). The length of the CDR3 is 11 residues. The full variable domain, its missing parts supplied by reference TRBV19 and TRBJ2-3, is DGGITQSPKYLFRKEGQNVTLSCEQNLNHDAMYWYRQDPGQGLRLIYYSQIVNDFQKGDIAEGYSVSREKKESFPLTVTSAQKNPTAFYLCATLGVDTQYFGPGTRLTVL.

The chain links TRBV5-1 to TRBJ1-2, with 11 bases identical to TRBD1. The J segment lost 8 bases and the V segment lost 3 bases, leaving 3 bases of the junction unmatched. This CDR3 has 13 residues. Looked up from germline, CDR1 is SGHRS and CDR2 is YFSETQ. CDR3: CASSSGQGGGYTF. The CDR3 coding sequence is TGCGCCAGCAGCTCGGGACAGGGGGGCGGCTACACCTTC.

With regard to this clone: The sample has other DNA sequences that encode this CDR3 too. The chain couples TRBV12-3 or TRBV12-4 to TRBJ1-6; the match to TRBD1 covers 10 bases. CDR3 length equals 13 residues. The junction had 3 bases not matched to a gene; V was cut back by 6 bases and J by 10 bases. The CDR3 bases are TGTGCCAGCAGCCGGGACAGGGGATCACCCCTCCACTTT. Its protein product is CASSRDRGSPLHF.

V usage is TRBV5-1 and J usage is TRBJ1-3; 7 bases align to TRBD1. There are 15 residues in the CDR3. V gave up 3 bases and J gave up 3 bases; unmatched junction bases: 6. Per germline, CDR1 SGHRS and CDR2 YFSETQ. CDR3 in amino acids: CASSWETGNGNTIYF. CDR3 bases: TGCGCCAGCAGCTGGGAGACAGGGAATGGAAACACCATATATTTT.